These 32 T cell receptor beta chains were all obtained from the same sample, sequenced in a study of blood T cell repertoires in COVID-19. Using immunoSEQ multiplex PCR, the repertoire was profiled, and TCRdb retains in-frame clones only, with some absent. The table shows about 260,000 clones, with approximately 88% occurring only once. Sequencing was done on a sample of peripheral blood. The source of these receptors is an older woman with COVID-19, enrolled during active disease.

This clone came up a few times. The J gene is TRBJ1-1, the V gene TRBV18; 8 bases match TRBD1. CDR1 and CDR2 from the germline V gene are KGHSH and LQKENI. J was trimmed by 3 bases and V by 5 bases; bases with no gene match: 11. This CDR3 is 16 amino acids long. The CDR3 DNA reads TGTGCCAGCTCATCAAAAACAGGGGGTTGGGACACTGAAGCTTTCTTT. It translates to CASSSKTGGWDTEAFF.

The chain has TRBV5-1 and TRBJ2-7; D is uncertain. The CDR3 sequence is 13 residues long. Deletions cut 3 bases from V and 0 bases from J, with 7 bases between. The germline CDR1 and CDR2 sequences are SGHRS and YFSETQ. The CDR3 sequence is CASSSYSSYEQYF. CDR3 sequence (DNA): TGCGCCAGCAGCTCCTATAGCTCCTACGAGCAGTACTTC.

V usage is TRBV25-1 and J usage is TRBJ2-3; the match to TRBD1 covers 10 bases. The CDR3 loop spans 16 amino acids. CDR1 and CDR2 from the germline V gene are MGHDK and SYGVNS. V was clipped by 4 bases and J by 4 bases; unmatched bases: 8. The CDR3 loop is CASSGPGQGNADTQYF. The CDR3 bases are TGTGCCAGCAGTGGACCGGGACAGGGGAACGCAGATACGCAGTATTTT.

This clone appeared once. This chain links TRBV6-2 or TRBV6-3 with TRBJ1-5; D unclear. This CDR3 has 14 residues. In germline, CDR1 is MNHEY, CDR2 SVGEGT. Trimming took off 3 bases at V and 2 bases at J, with 8 bases between the two ends. The CDR3 loop is CASSYVAGNQPQHF. For the CDR3, the DNA is TGTGCCAGCAGTTATGTGGCAGGCAATCAGCCCCAGCATTTT.

In the case of this clone: This specimen includes other DNA sequences encoding the same CDR3. The chain employs TRBV28 and TRBJ1-6; 8 nucleotides agree with TRBD1. J gave up 7 bases and V 5 bases, and 4 bases lay outside the gene matches. The CDR3 has 14 amino acids. The germline V gene has CDR1 MDHEN and CDR2 SYDVKM. The CDR3 DNA reads as TGTGCCAGCAGTCCAGGGACAGGAAATTCACCCCTCCACTTT. Its translation is CASSPGTGNSPLHF. Full variable domain (rest looked up from reference TRBV28 and TRBJ1-6): DVKVTQSSRYLVKRTGEKVFLECVQDMDHENMFWYRQDPGLGLRLIYFSYDVKMKEKGDIPEGYSVSREKKERFSLILESASTNQTSMYLCASSPGTGNSPLHFGNGTRLTVT.

The V gene is TRBV19, the J gene TRBJ2-5, with 8 bases fitting TRBD2. The CDR3 spans 11 residues. The germline V gene has CDR1 LNHDA and CDR2 SQIVND (reference sequence). In DNA, the CDR3 is TGTTCGAGCGGGAGCTGGGAGACCCAGTACTTC. Its translation is CSSGSWETQYF.

DNA for the CDR3: TGTGCCAGCAGCCAAAGAAGCCCCTATGGCTACACCTTC. This sequence encodes CASSQRSPYGYTF. V is TRBV3-1 (or the pseudogene TRBV3-2) and J is TRBJ1-2; D gene unclear. Germline CDR1 is LGHDT and CDR2 is YNNKEL (reference sequence). The ends were cut back, 2 bases at V and 4 bases at J, with 8 bases in the middle. This CDR3 region has 13 residues.

The chain employs TRBV7-3 and TRBJ2-1; 7 bases are shared with TRBD2. The V gene end was trimmed by 2 bases and the J gene end by 2 bases; junction bases not matched to a gene: 6. The CDR3 runs to 16 residues. Germline V gene sequence: CDR1 SGHTA, CDR2 FQGTGA. CDR3 residues: CASSLDGGSTYNEQFF. CDR3 DNA: TGTGCCAGCAGCTTAGACGGCGGGAGCACCTACAATGAGCAGTTCTTC.

The rearrangement links TRBV4-2 to TRBJ1-1; D might be TRBD1 (5 bases). The CDR3 totals 15 residues. Trimming pared 0 bases from V and 5 bases from J, leaving 13 bases between. Germline CDR1 reads LGHNA; CDR2 reads YNFKEQ. The CDR3 DNA reads as TGTGCCAGCAGCCAAGATCACCAGGGAGGAACTGAAGCTTTCTTT. Translating gives CASSQDHQGGTEAFF.

This chain links TRBV7-6 with TRBJ2-1, with 15 positions matching TRBD2. Per germline, CDR1 SGHVS and CDR2 FNYEAQ. V lost 5 bases to trimming and J lost 0 bases; unmatched junction nucleotides: 8. The CDR3 is 19 residues long. The CDR3 protein is CASSLAGTSGRSSYNEQFF. The CDR3 bases are TGTGCCAGCAGCCTGGCCGGGACTAGCGGGAGGAGCTCCTACAATGAGCAGTTCTTC.

This rearrangement joins TRBV29-1 to TRBJ1-2, with TRBD1 matching 10 bases. V trimming: 7 bases; J trimming: 5 bases; junction bases outside the gene matches: 7. Germline V lookup: CDR1 SQVTM, CDR2 ANQGSEA. This CDR3 is built from 13 residues. DNA of the CDR3: TGCAGCGGATCGGGACAGGGGTTGTATGGCTACACCTTC. This gives the protein CSGSGQGLYGYTF.

This chain connects TRBV5-1 to TRBJ2-2, with 8 bases that match TRBD1. V gave up 4 bases and J gave up 4 bases; unmatched junction bases: 9. The CDR3 runs to 16 residues. Germline values: CDR1 SGHRS, CDR2 YFSETQ. The CDR3 region has the DNA TGCGCCAGCAGCCATCAGGGGGCTGCGGGCACCGGGGAGCTGTTTTTT. Its translation: CASSHQGAAGTGELFF.

The chain couples TRBV24-1 to TRBJ2-5; the D gene is possibly TRBD1 (5 bases). CDR3 length equals 13 residues. V lost 9 bases to trimming and J lost 4 bases, with 14 bases between them. Per the germline V gene, CDR1 is KGHDR and CDR2 is SFDVKD. Written as DNA, the CDR3 is TGTGCCACCGGGCCAGGGCAAGCAGAGACCCAGTACTTC. As protein: CATGPGQAETQYF.

J is TRBJ2-2 and V is TRBV5-1; D gene uncertain. Germline-derived CDR1 and CDR2 are SGHRS and YFSETQ. The CDR3 runs 15 residues. Trimming removed 0 bases at V and 2 bases at J, with 8 bases between. Here the CDR3 reads CASSLGYSNTGELFF. The CDR3 DNA is TGCGCCAGCAGCTTGGGGTACAGCAACACCGGGGAGCTGTTTTTT.

The gene calls are TRBV3-1 (or the pseudogene TRBV3-2) and TRBJ2-5; 8 nucleotides align to TRBD1. This CDR3 region has 15 residues. J lost 7 bases, V lost 0 bases, and 7 bases had no gene match. Germline V gene lookup returns CDR1 LGHDT and CDR2 YNNKEL (reference sequence). The CDR3 region is CASSQDFQGAGTQYF. The CDR3 DNA sequence: TGTGCCAGCAGCCAAGATTTCCAGGGGGCCGGGACCCAGTACTTC.

The chain links TRBV19 to TRBJ2-1; 11 bases match TRBD1. The CDR3 is 15 amino acids. V trimming: 3 bases; J trimming: 2 bases; junction bases outside the gene matches: 0. Per germline, CDR1 LNHDA and CDR2 SQIVND (reference sequence). Written as DNA, the CDR3 is TGTGCCAGTAGTATGGGACAGGGGGCCTACAATGAGCAGTTCTTC. Translated: CASSMGQGAYNEQFF.

The chain has TRBV2 and TRBJ1-4; 10 nucleotides line up with TRBD1. The V segment lost 5 bases and the J segment 11 bases; nucleotides outside the gene matches: 8. CDR1 is SNHLY and CDR2 is FYNNEI in the germline V gene. The CDR3 has 14 residues. CDR3 bases: TGTGCCAGCAGTCGGGACAGGGGCTCGAATAAACTGTTTTTT. The encoded protein is CASSRDRGSNKLFF.

V gene TRBV28 combines with J gene TRBJ2-7; D possibly corresponds to TRBD1 (6 bases). Trimming pared 5 bases from V and 2 bases from J, leaving 13 bases between. This CDR3 contains 14 residues. Germline CDR1 is MDHEN and CDR2 is SYDVKM. CDR3 protein: CASSPGGPAYEQYF. The DNA for the CDR3 is TGTGCCAGCAGTCCTGGGGGCCCAGCCTACGAGCAGTACTTC.

V gene TRBV11-2 combines with J gene TRBJ2-1; 7 nucleotides agree with TRBD2. The CDR3 covers 14 residues. Germline V lookup: CDR1 SGHAT, CDR2 FQNNGV. After removal of 5 bases from V and 4 bases from J, the junction contained 5 bases not matched to a gene. The CDR3 DNA reads TGTGCCAGCAGCCCGGCGGGACTATACAATGAGCAGTTCTTC. Translating it yields CASSPAGLYNEQFF. Looking up the rest from reference TRBV11-2 and TRBJ2-1 gives the full variable domain: EAGVAQSPRYKIIEKRQSVAFWCNPISGHATLYWYQQILGQGPKLLIQFQNNGVVDDSQLPKDRFSAERLKGVDSTLKIQPAKLEDSAVYLCASSPAGLYNEQFFGPGTRLTVL.

Remarks on this clone: One end of the junction is discordant with germline, which a read error may explain. This rearrangement joins TRBV25-1 to TRBJ2-7; 9 nucleotides align to TRBD1. CDR1 is MGHDK, CDR2 SYGVNS, per germline. The CDR3 sequence is 18 residues long. DNA for the CDR3: TGTGCCAGCAGTGAATTAAGGAGCAGAACAATTTCGCCGGGACAGGGACACTTC. Translated: CASSELRSRTISPGQGHF.

The chain links TRBV11-2 to TRBJ1-1, with D possibly matching TRBD1 (5 bases). CDR1 is SGHAT, CDR2 FQNNGV, per germline. The CDR3 contains 14 residues. V was cut by 4 bases and J by 4 bases, with 13 bases left in between. The CDR3 DNA reads TGTGCCAGCAGCTCGACGGCCCAGGGCACTGAAGCTTTCTTT. Protein sequence: CASSSTAQGTEAFF.

V and J are TRBV5-5 and TRBJ2-1, with unresolved D. V was shortened by 4 bases and J by 8 bases, with 13 bases between the two germline ends. The CDR3 runs 13 residues. Per the germline V gene, CDR1 is SGHKS and CDR2 is YYEKEE (reference sequence). Here the CDR3 DNA reads TGTGCCAGCAGCCATATTAATAGCTATGAGCAGTTCTTC. Protein: CASSHINSYEQFF.

The chain has TRBV25-1 and TRBJ1-1; D uncertain. Germline V gene lookup returns CDR1 MGHDK and CDR2 SYGVNS. Trimming took off 3 bases at V and 3 bases at J, with 8 bases between the two ends. The CDR3 loop spans 13 amino acids. CDR3 sequence reads: CASSDERYTEAFF. The CDR3 DNA reads TGTGCCAGCAGTGATGAGCGATACACTGAAGCTTTCTTT. Supplemented by reference TRBV25-1 and TRBJ1-1, the full variable domain reads EADIYQTPRYLVIGTGKKITLECSQTMGHDKMYWYQQDPGMELHLIHYSYGVNSTEKGDLSSESTVSRIRTEHFPLTLESARPSHTSQYLCASSDERYTEAFFGQGTRLTVV.

The rearrangement uses TRBV11-2 and TRBJ2-1; D is unclear. The CDR3 spans 15 residues. From germline, CDR1 is SGHAT and CDR2 FQNNGV. V lost 1 base and J lost 0, with 7 bases in between. The CDR3 loop reads CASSLGVNSYNEQFF. Written as DNA, the CDR3 is TGTGCCAGCAGCTTAGGTGTCAACTCCTACAATGAGCAGTTCTTC.

The rearrangement links TRBV10-2 to TRBJ2-3; a weak D match, TRBD2 (5 bases). Germline CDR1 and CDR2: WSHSY and SAAADI. V was shortened by 4 bases and J by 2 bases, with 7 bases between the two germline ends. The CDR3 contains 13 residues. CDR3 nucleotide sequence: TGCGCCAGCAGTGGCGGGTACACAGATACGCAGTATTTT. Encoded protein: CASSGGYTDTQYF.

The chain joins TRBV9 to TRBJ2-1, with 7 bases identical to TRBD2. This CDR3 comprises 16 residues. Germline lookup yields CDR1 SGDLS and CDR2 YYNGEE. Germline trimming cut 4 bases from V and 3 bases from J; bases unmatched to any gene: 10. The CDR3 loop reads CASSFRASGNYNEQFF. The CDR3, as DNA: TGTGCCAGCAGCTTTAGAGCCAGCGGGAACTACAATGAGCAGTTCTTC.

This clone has just one count. The chain has TRBV5-5 and TRBJ2-1, with TRBD2 matching 11 bases. The CDR3 consists of 16 residues. Per germline, CDR1 SGHKS and CDR2 YYEKEE (reference sequence). The junction had 8 bases not matched to a gene; V was cut back by 0 bases and J by 9 bases. DNA for the CDR3: TGTGCCAGCAGCTTGGCTAGCGGGAGGCCCGGGGGTGAGCAGTTCTTC. Translation gives CASSLASGRPGGEQFF. Complete variable domain (other parts from reference TRBV5-5 and TRBJ2-1): DAGVTQSPTHLIKTRGQQVTLRCSPISGHKSVSWYQQVLGQGPQFIFQYYEKEERGRGNFPDRFSARQFPNYSSELNVNALLLGDSALYLCASSLASGRPGGEQFFGPGTRLTVL.

This chain joins TRBV7-9 and TRBJ1-5; 7 bases line up with TRBD1. CDR1 SEHNR and CDR2 FQNEAQ come from the germline V gene (reference sequence). V shed 5 bases, J shed 7 bases, and the junction held 8 bases outside the gene matches. The CDR3 spans 14 residues. The CDR3 sequence is CASSKTGLGQPQHF. For the CDR3, the DNA is TGTGCCAGCAGCAAGACAGGGTTAGGACAGCCCCAGCATTTT.

This rearrangement joins TRBV7-2 to TRBJ2-3, with 14 positions matching TRBD2. Per the germline V gene, CDR1 is SGHTA and CDR2 is FQGNSA. The CDR3 spans 16 residues. Losses at the gene ends were 5 bases for V and 4 bases for J; bases not matched to a gene: 5. CDR3 nucleotides: TGTGCCAGCAGCCCTGGGACTAGCGGGAGTTCAGATACGCAGTATTTT. This translates into CASSPGTSGSSDTQYF. Full variable domain (missing parts from reference TRBV7-2 and TRBJ2-3): GAGVSQSPSNKVTEKGKDVELRCDPISGHTALYWYRQSLGQGLEFLIYFQGNSAPDKSGLPSDRFSAERTGGSVSTLTIQRTQQEDSAVYLCASSPGTSGSSDTQYFGPGTRLTVL.

This clone was found once. This chain links TRBV21-1 with TRBJ2-7; the table assigns TRBD2, which was not confirmed against the DNA. TRBV21-1 is noted as a pseudogene. The CDR3 is made up of 16 amino acids. The chain's CDR3 is CASRCALREVLYEQYF. The CDR3, as DNA: TGTGCCAGCAGGTGCGCCCTGCGGGAGGTCCTCTACGAGCAGTACTTC.

The chain employs TRBV19 and TRBJ2-5; 8 bases align to TRBD1. Germline CDR1 is LNHDA and CDR2 is SQIVND (reference sequence). J gave up 5 bases and V 6 bases, and 5 bases lay outside the gene matches. There are 13 residues in the CDR3. The CDR3 DNA is TGTGCCAGTAGCCGCAGGGGGCATGAGACCCAGTACTTC. This codes for CASSRRGHETQYF.

The rearrangement uses TRBV5-6 and TRBJ1-4; a possible D gene is TRBD1 (5 bases). Trimming stripped 3 bases from V and 3 bases from J, with 18 bases between. Germline CDR1 SGHDT, CDR2 YYEEEE. The CDR3 has 17 residues. The CDR3 region has the DNA TGTGCCAGCAGCTATAAGGCAGGGCGATCATCTAATGAAAAACTGTTTTTT. This gives the protein CASSYKAGRSSNEKLFF.